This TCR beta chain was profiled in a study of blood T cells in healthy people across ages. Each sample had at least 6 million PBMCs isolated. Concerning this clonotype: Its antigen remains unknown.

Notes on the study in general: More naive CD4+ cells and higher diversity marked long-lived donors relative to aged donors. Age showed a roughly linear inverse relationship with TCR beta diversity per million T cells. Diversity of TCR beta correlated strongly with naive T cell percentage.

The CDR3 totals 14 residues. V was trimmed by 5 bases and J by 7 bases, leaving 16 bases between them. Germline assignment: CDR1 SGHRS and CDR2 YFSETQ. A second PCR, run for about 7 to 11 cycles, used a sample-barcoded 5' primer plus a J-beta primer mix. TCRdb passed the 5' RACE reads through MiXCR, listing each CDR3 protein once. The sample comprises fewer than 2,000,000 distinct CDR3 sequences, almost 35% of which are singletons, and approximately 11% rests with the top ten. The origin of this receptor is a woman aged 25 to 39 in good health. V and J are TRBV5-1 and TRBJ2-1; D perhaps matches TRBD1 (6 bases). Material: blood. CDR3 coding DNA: TGCGCCAGCAGGCCATCTATTACAGGGAATGAGCAGTTCTTC. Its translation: CASRPSITGNEQFF.